This T cell receptor (beta chain) was captured by sequencing in a study of vaccination and CD4 T cells after COVID-19. Looking at the study overall: The interval from dose two to post-vaccine sampling had a median of about 66 days, and it ranged from 14 to 241.

Treatment given: roughly 10-day PBMC culture with coronavirus spike peptide pools or control peptides (ViraFEST assay). Antigen-specific T cells were expanded with peptide pools by ViraFEST, and TCRs were then sequenced. Trimming pared 4 bases from V and 5 bases from J, leaving 9 bases between. CDR3 size: 13 residues. CDR1 SGHTA and CDR2 FQGTGA come from the germline V gene. Sequencing of the DNA from cultured CD4+ T cells was carried out with the Oncomine TCR Beta short-read assay. From the PCR reads, TCRdb called clonotypes with MiXCR, one entry per CDR3 protein. Here the sample spans over 10,000 distinct CDR3 sequences, roughly 43% being singletons. Turning to this clonotype: Its antigen is not identified.

The sequenced sample consisted of CD4+ T cells from blood, cultured in vitro. The rearrangement uses TRBV7-3 and TRBJ2-1; perhaps TRBD1 as D (6 bases). This TCR was recovered from a human donor who had recovered from COVID-19. The CDR3 nucleotides read TGTGCCAGCAGCTCCCGACAGGACAATGAGCAGTTCTTC. This translates into CASSSRQDNEQFF.